Below are 4 T cell receptor beta chains sequenced from a single sample in a study of T-cell reconstitution after alpha-beta-depleted transplantation in children. Researchers prepared the TCRbeta library using unique molecular identifiers, the study reports. TCRdb itself ran the PCR reads through MiXCR, one entry per CDR3 protein. The table records about 500,000 distinct CDR3 sequences, roughly 33% of them present only once. The sequenced sample was PBMCs from the stem cell graft donor, obtained from the stem cell graft. These receptors all come from a human donor who donated a stem cell graft to a child with aplastic anemia.

The V gene is TRBV7-9, the J gene TRBJ1-1; tentative D call: TRBD1 (5 bases). The CDR3 consists of 15 residues. Germline V gene data show CDR1 as SEHNR and CDR2 as FQNEAQ (reference sequence). Trimming shortened V by 0 bases and J by 4 bases, and 12 bases separated the two germline ends. CDR3 bases: TGTGCCAGCAGCTTAGCTACAGGAAGGGGCACTGAAGCTTTCTTT. Amino acids: CASSLATGRGTEAFF. The full variable domain, rest sourced from reference TRBV7-9 and TRBJ1-1, is DTGVSQNPRHKITKRGQNVTFRCDPISEHNRLYWYRQTLGQGPEFLTYFQNEAQLEKSRLLSDRFSAERPKGSFSTLEIQRTEQGDSAMYLCASSLATGRGTEAFFGQGTRLTVV.

The table lists this clonotype with a few counts. The chain recombines TRBV24-1 with TRBJ2-5, with D maybe TRBD2 (5 bases). The germline V gene has CDR1 KGHDR and CDR2 SFDVKD. This CDR3 comprises 15 residues. V lost 5 bases and J 5 bases, leaving 17 bases between the germline ends. CDR3 in amino acids: CATSGSFGGQETQYF. CDR3 nucleotide sequence: TGTGCCACCAGTGGGTCGTTTGGCGGGCAGGAGACCCAGTACTTC.

For this clonotype: Sequence at one end of the junction differs from germline and may be a read error. The chain is built from TRBV20-1 and TRBJ2-1, with D uncertain. The germline V gene encodes CDR1 DFQATT and CDR2 SNEGSKA (reference sequence). The CDR3 runs to 16 residues. The CDR3 nucleotides read TGCAGTGCCAGAGAACATTCCCGAGTCCCAAAAAAAAAGCAGTTCTTC. Amino acid sequence: CSAREHSRVPKKKQFF.

J is TRBJ1-5 and V is TRBV7-3, with D uncertain. The germline V gene has CDR1 SGHTA and CDR2 FQGTGA. V was pared by 5 bases and J by 3 bases, with 17 bases between. The CDR3 runs to 16 residues. DNA of the CDR3: TGTGCCAGCAGCACCAGGCCAGGAATTGACAATCAGCCCCAGCATTTT. Translated: CASSTRPGIDNQPQHF.